Presented here are 29 T cell receptor beta chains from one specimen sequenced in a study of T cells in Graves' hyperthyroidism and ophthalmopathy. Amplified regions were TCR beta CDR3 sequences from RNA transcripts. HTBI primers were used for first-round RT-PCR of the TCR CDR3. From the multiplex PCR reads, TCRdb called clonotypes with MiXCR, one entry per CDR3 protein. The sample has around 370,000 distinct CDR3 sequences; less than 20% are singletons. Input material: blood. Source of these receptors: a man aged 18 to 30 with Graves' ophthalmopathy.

This clonotype was seen at least ten times. The chain employs TRBV12-3 or TRBV12-4 and TRBJ2-2, with 12 bases identical to TRBD2. This CDR3 spans 18 amino acids. V dropped 6 bases and J dropped 6; count of bases not matched to a gene: 14. CDR3 residues: CASRPGTSGSTGSGELFF. CDR3 DNA: TGTGCCAGCAGGCCCGGGACTAGCGGGTCTACGGGTTCCGGGGAGCTGTTTTTT.

This clonotype was detected a few times. The chain joins TRBV3-1 to TRBJ2-5; D remains unclear. The CDR3 loop spans 14 amino acids. V gave up 0 bases and J gave up 1 base, with 6 bases separating them. Germline V gene data show CDR1 as LGHDT and CDR2 as YNNKEL (reference sequence). The CDR3 is CASSQEPLQETQYF. The CDR3 coding sequence is TGTGCCAGCAGCCAAGAACCGCTCCAAGAGACCCAGTACTTC.

This clonotype has at least ten counts. The chain uses TRBV27 and TRBJ2-7, with TRBD1 matching 8 bases. This CDR3 region has 16 residues. CDR1 and CDR2 from the germline V gene are MNHEY and SMNVEV (reference sequence). The trim removed 0 bases at V and 5 bases at J, leaving 9 bases unmatched. The CDR3 spells CASSLSVVQGADEQYF. In DNA form, the CDR3 reads TGTGCCAGCAGTTTATCGGTGGTGCAGGGGGCGGACGAGCAGTACTTC.

This clonotype has at least ten counts. The chain uses TRBV27 and TRBJ2-5; tentative D call: TRBD1 (5 bases). Trimming cost V 5 bases and J 0 bases, with 10 bases left between them. The germline V gene has CDR1 MNHEY and CDR2 SMNVEV (reference sequence). The CDR3 extends over 14 amino acids. In DNA, the CDR3 is TGTGCCAGCAGTCCCCAGGGCTACCAAGAGACCCAGTACTTC. It codes for CASSPQGYQETQYF.

The V and J genes are TRBV9 and TRBJ1-6, with D possibly being TRBD1 (6 bases). The CDR3 spans 14 residues. CDR1 and CDR2 (germline): SGDLS, YYNGEE. The V gene lost 3 bases and the J gene lost 8 bases, with 12 bases spanning the gap. CDR3 bases: TGTGCCAGCAGCGGGACAGTAAGGGATTCACCCCTCCACTTT. It translates to CASSGTVRDSPLHF.

This clonotype has only a few counts. This chain connects TRBV29-1 to TRBJ1-1; D is unresolved. Per the germline V gene, CDR1 is SQVTM and CDR2 is ANQGSEA. The CDR3 consists of 11 residues. The CDR3 sequence is CGAGSPTEAFF. The CDR3 DNA is TGCGGAGCGGGCAGTCCCACTGAAGCTTTCTTT. Together with reference TRBV29-1 and TRBJ1-1, the CDR3 gives the full variable domain: SAVISQKPSRDICQRGTSLTIQCQVDSQVTMMFWYRQQPGQSLTLIATANQGSEATYESGFVIDKFPISRPNLTFSTLTVSNMSPEDSSIYLCGAGSPTEAFFGQGTRLTVV.

On this clonotype: Just one base apart from a much larger clone, this may be a read error. V and J are TRBV20-1 and TRBJ2-5, with 11 bases matching TRBD2. V lost 4 bases, J lost 4 bases, and 5 bases stayed unmatched. The CDR3 extends over 14 amino acids. Germline V gene sequence: CDR1 DFQATT, CDR2 SNEGSKA (reference sequence). Written as DNA, the CDR3 is TGCAGTGCTAAAGGACTAGCGGGTGGAGAGACCCAGTACTTC. Translated, it gives CSAKGLAGGETQYF.

The chain recombines TRBV7-3 with TRBJ2-1; 10 bases are shared with TRBD2. The CDR3 has 15 amino acids. Germline-derived CDR1 and CDR2 are SGHTA and FQGTGA. Losses at the gene ends were 3 bases for V and 7 bases for J; bases not matched to a gene: 6. The CDR3 spells CASSFASGGMNEQFF. The CDR3 bases are TGTGCCAGCAGCTTTGCTAGCGGGGGTATGAATGAGCAGTTCTTC.

As concerns this clonotype: A much larger clone lies one base from this, so it may be a read error. This chain uses TRBV3-1 with TRBJ2-1; no definite D call. The CDR3 sequence is 16 residues long. From germline, CDR1 is LGHDT and CDR2 YNNKEL (reference sequence). CDR3 sequence reads: CASSQDASSSHNEQFF. Here the CDR3 DNA reads TGTGCCAGCAGCCAAGACGCTAGTAGCTCCCACAATGAGCAGTTCTTC.

The rearrangement links TRBV5-5 to TRBJ1-6; 11 nucleotides align to TRBD1. The CDR3 runs 15 residues. Germline CDR1 SGHKS, CDR2 YYEKEE (reference sequence). V was pared by 0 bases and J by 10 bases, with 3 bases of the junction left unmatched. The CDR3 protein is CASSLEDRGHSPLHF. Here the CDR3 DNA reads TGTGCCAGCAGCTTGGAGGACAGGGGGCACTCACCCCTCCACTTT. The entire variable domain, with the rest obtained from reference TRBV5-5 and TRBJ1-6, is as follows: DAGVTQSPTHLIKTRGQQVTLRCSPISGHKSVSWYQQVLGQGPQFIFQYYEKEERGRGNFPDRFSARQFPNYSSELNVNALLLGDSALYLCASSLEDRGHSPLHFGNGTRLTVT.

The chain has TRBV2 and TRBJ2-2; TRBD1 aligns across 9 bases. Per the germline V gene, CDR1 is SNHLY and CDR2 is FYNNEI. After removal of 10 bases from V and 6 bases from J, the junction contained 12 bases not matched to a gene. This CDR3 has 15 amino acids. CDR3 amino acids: CAIRTPGQGAGELFF. As DNA, the CDR3 is TGTGCCATCAGAACCCCGGGACAGGGAGCCGGGGAGCTGTTTTTT. Full variable domain (rest looked up from reference TRBV2 and TRBJ2-2): EPEVTQTPSHQVTQMGQEVILRCVPISNHLYFYWYRQILGQKVEFLVSFYNNEISEKSEIFDDQFSVERPDGSNFTLKIRSTKLEDSAMYFCAIRTPGQGAGELFFGEGSRLTVL.

This clonotype showed up many times. The gene calls are TRBV10-3 and TRBJ2-3, with D perhaps matching TRBD1 or TRBD2 (5 bases each). The CDR3 sequence is 16 residues long. V lost 0 bases to trimming and J lost 2 bases, with 12 bases between them. Per germline, CDR1 ENHRY and CDR2 SYGVKD. The CDR3 DNA follows: TGTGCCATCAGTGAGTCGGGGCAGGGACCCACAGATACGCAGTATTTT. Translation: CAISESGQGPTDTQYF.

This chain connects TRBV7-6 to TRBJ1-4; D possibly corresponds to TRBD1 (5 bases). The CDR3 spans 16 residues. CDR1 and CDR2 from the germline V gene are SGHVS and FNYEAQ. Trimming left V 2 bases short and J 7 bases short, with 17 bases between. The CDR3: CASSLSGLPGGEKLFF. The CDR3, as DNA: TGTGCCAGCAGCTTATCGGGCCTCCCGGGGGGTGAAAAACTGTTTTTT.

Regarding this clonotype: A single base separates this from a much larger clone, so it may be a read error. The rearrangement joins TRBV28 to TRBJ1-1, with D maybe TRBD1 (5 bases). Trimming removed 10 bases at V and 4 bases at J, with 22 bases between. Germline loops: CDR1 MDHEN, CDR2 SYDVKM. CDR3 length: 15 residues. The CDR3 DNA reads as TGTGCCAACAGCGCAGGGTGGCAGTTGACCACTGAAGCTTTCTTT. Its protein product is CANSAGWQLTTEAFF.

This clonotype came up many times. The chain combines TRBV12-3 or TRBV12-4 with TRBJ2-3; 9 bases line up with TRBD2. With V trimmed by 3 bases and J by 0 bases, 10 bases remained unmatched. This CDR3 region has 18 residues. CDR3 protein: CASSFAAGGTSSTDTQYF. The CDR3 nucleotides read TGTGCCAGCAGTTTTGCAGCGGGGGGCACGTCTAGCACAGATACGCAGTATTTT.

The genes are TRBV11-2 and TRBJ2-7; 14 positions match TRBD2. This CDR3 is built from 16 residues. Per germline, CDR1 SGHAT and CDR2 FQNNGV. The J segment lost 2 bases and the V segment lost 5 bases, leaving 5 bases of the junction unmatched. The DNA of the CDR3 is TGTGCCAGCAGCCCCGGGACTAGCGGGGGAACCTACGAGCAGTACTTC. It is translated as CASSPGTSGGTYEQYF.

Worth noting for this clonotype: An end of the junction does not agree with germline; a read error may underlie this. V usage is TRBV5-1 and J usage is TRBJ1-3, with D unclear. The CDR3 spans 15 residues. The V gene's germline CDR1 is SGHRS and CDR2 YFSETQ. The CDR3 coding sequence is TGCGCCAGCAGCTTGGACCAAAACTCTGGGAACACCATATATTTT. This sequence encodes CASSLDQNSGNTIYF.

In this sample, this clonotype turned up many times. J is TRBJ2-2 and V is TRBV9, with 7 nucleotides matching TRBD1. From germline, CDR1 is SGDLS and CDR2 YYNGEE. The CDR3 consists of 14 residues. The V segment lost 3 bases and the J segment 7 bases; nucleotides outside the gene matches: 6. The DNA of the CDR3 is TGTGCCAGCAGCGGGACAGGTCGGATCGGGGAGCTGTTTTTT. It is translated as CASSGTGRIGELFF.

This clonotype showed up many times. The V and J genes are TRBV2 and TRBJ1-3; 7 bases fit TRBD1. The junction had 9 bases not matched to a gene; V was cut back by 6 bases and J by 1 base. The CDR3 sequence is 16 residues long. CDR1 is SNHLY, CDR2 FYNNEI, per germline. The CDR3 spells CASRRTGLPSGNTIYF. CDR3 nucleotide sequence: TGTGCCAGCAGGAGGACAGGATTGCCTTCTGGAAACACCATATATTTT.

This clonotype was counted many times. The chain joins TRBV6-1 to TRBJ1-2, with D hard to call. This CDR3 is built from 14 residues. Germline V gene sequence: CDR1 MNHNS, CDR2 SASEGT. With 5 bases removed from V and 4 bases from J, the gap between germline ends came to 14 bases. For the CDR3, the DNA is TGTGCCAGCAGTCCCGGCCACAGCGGCTATGGCTACACCTTC. Residues: CASSPGHSGYGYTF.

This clonotype was detected many times. The chain joins TRBV7-6 to TRBJ1-1, with 9 bases fitting TRBD1. With V trimmed by 1 base and J by 0 bases, 6 bases remained unmatched. This CDR3 region has 17 residues. The V gene's germline CDR1 is SGHVS and CDR2 FNYEAQ. DNA for the CDR3: TGTGCCAGCAGCTTAGTGGTGGGACAGGGTATGAACACTGAAGCTTTCTTT. Translation: CASSLVVGQGMNTEAFF.

This clonotype appeared a few times. The J gene is TRBJ1-5, the V gene TRBV6-1; 10 bases map to TRBD1. The CDR3 contains 14 residues. Germline values: CDR1 MNHNS, CDR2 SASEGT. V lost 9 bases to trimming and J lost 3 bases; unmatched junction nucleotides: 5. The CDR3 here is CASTGTGANQPQHF. The DNA of the CDR3 is TGTGCCAGTACCGGGACAGGGGCCAATCAGCCCCAGCATTTT.

The CDR3 nucleotides are TGTGCTAGTGGTTTGCTCGGGGGTGGGAGATTTTACAATGAGCAGTTCTTC. Its protein is CASGLLGGGRFYNEQFF. The chain joins TRBV12-5 to TRBJ2-1, with D perhaps TRBD2 (6 bases). The V gene's germline CDR1 is LGHNT and CDR2 FRNRAP. This CDR3 has 17 residues. Trimming stripped 2 bases from V and 4 bases from J, with 18 bases between. Looking up the rest from reference TRBV12-5 and TRBJ2-1 gives the full variable domain: DARVTQTPRHKVTEMGQEVTMRCQPILGHNTVFWYRQTMMQGLELLAYFRNRAPLDDSGMPKDRFSAEMPDATLATLKIQPSEPRDSAVYFCASGLLGGGRFYNEQFFGPGTRLTVL.

Turning to this clonotype: This may be a read error: a much more frequent sequence differs by one nucleotide. V usage is TRBV3-1 and J usage is TRBJ1-2; 9 bases line up with TRBD1. The CDR3 has 13 amino acids. Germline V CDR1 and CDR2: LGHDT, YNNKEL (reference sequence). CDR3 protein: CTSSGQGIDGYTF. The CDR3 DNA follows: TGTACCAGCAGCGGACAGGGGATCGATGGCTACACCTTC. Combining the CDR3 with reference TRBV3-1 and TRBJ1-2 gives the whole variable domain DTAVSQTPKYLVTQMGNDKSIKCEQNLGHDTMYWYKQDSKKFLKIMFSYNNKELIINETVPNRFSPKSPDKAHLNLHINSLELGDSAVYFCTSSGQGIDGYTFGSGTRLTVV.

This clonotype showed up many times. The rearrangement uses TRBV5-1 and TRBJ2-3; 8 bases map to TRBD2. This CDR3 comprises 17 residues. Germline CDR1 is SGHRS and CDR2 is YFSETQ. The junction had 8 bases not matched to a gene; V was cut back by 0 bases and J by 2 bases. For the CDR3, the DNA is TGCGCCAGCAGCTTGGGCCCACGAGCGGGGGACACAGATACGCAGTATTTT. It is translated as CASSLGPRAGDTDTQYF.

This clonotype showed up many times. The junction does not match germline at one end; this may be a read error. The chain recombines TRBV7-7 with TRBJ2-2; 8 nucleotides match TRBD2. Germline loops: CDR1 SSHAT, CDR2 FNYEAQ (reference sequence). This CDR3 has 18 amino acids. The CDR3 region is CASSLNGAGVQGTGELFF. CDR3 nucleotide sequence: TGTGCTAGCAGCTTAAACGGAGCGGGGGTCCAAGGAACCGGGGAGCTGTTTTTT.

The chain uses TRBV27 and TRBJ1-2; D uncertain. Germline CDR1 MNHEY, CDR2 SMNVEV (reference sequence). CDR3 length equals 15 residues. V was trimmed by 1 base and J by 10 bases, leaving 19 bases between them. CDR3 nucleotides: TGTGCCAGCAGTTTATTAAAGGGTGGGGAGACCATCTACACCTTC. Its translation: CASSLLKGGETIYTF.

This clonotype was observed many times. V gene TRBV2 combines with J gene TRBJ2-1; D not resolved. The CDR3 consists of 8 residues. Germline CDR1 and CDR2: SNHLY and FYNNEI. The V gene lost 8 bases and the J gene lost 15 bases, with 8 bases spanning the gap. CDR3 in DNA: TGTGCCAGCGGTCGTCGGTTCTTC. Encoded protein: CASGRRFF.

This clonotype appeared a single time. The rearrangement links TRBV7-3 to TRBJ2-3; 10 bases align to TRBD2. CDR1 SGHTA and CDR2 FQGTGA come from the germline V gene. Trimming removed 5 bases from V and 2 bases from J; junction bases left unmatched: 13. The length of the CDR3 is 18 residues. CDR3: CASSPEPILAGLTDTQYF. For the CDR3, the DNA is TGTGCCAGCAGCCCCGAACCTATACTAGCGGGGCTCACAGATACGCAGTATTTT.